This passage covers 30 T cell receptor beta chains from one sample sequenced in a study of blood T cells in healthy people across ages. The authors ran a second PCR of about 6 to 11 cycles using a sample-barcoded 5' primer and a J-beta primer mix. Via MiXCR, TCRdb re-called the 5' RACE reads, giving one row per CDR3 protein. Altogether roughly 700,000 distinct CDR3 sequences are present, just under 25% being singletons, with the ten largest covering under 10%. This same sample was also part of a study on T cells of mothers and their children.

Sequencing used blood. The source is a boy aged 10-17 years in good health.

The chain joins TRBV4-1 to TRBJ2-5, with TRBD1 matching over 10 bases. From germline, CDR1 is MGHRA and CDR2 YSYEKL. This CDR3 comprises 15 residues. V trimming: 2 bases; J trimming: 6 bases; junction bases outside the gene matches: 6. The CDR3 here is CASSQQGQGRKTQYF. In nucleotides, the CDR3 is TGCGCCAGCAGCCAACAGGGACAGGGGCGCAAGACCCAGTACTTC.

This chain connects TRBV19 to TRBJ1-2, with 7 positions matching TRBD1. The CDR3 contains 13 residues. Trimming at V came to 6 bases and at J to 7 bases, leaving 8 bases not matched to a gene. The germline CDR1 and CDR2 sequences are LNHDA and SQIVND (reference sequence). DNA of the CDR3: TGTGCCAGTAGGAGCCAAGACAGGGTTGGCTACACCTTC. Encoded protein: CASRSQDRVGYTF.

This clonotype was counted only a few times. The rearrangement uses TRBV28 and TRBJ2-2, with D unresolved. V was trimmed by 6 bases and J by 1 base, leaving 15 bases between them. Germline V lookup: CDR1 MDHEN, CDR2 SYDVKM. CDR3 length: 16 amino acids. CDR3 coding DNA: TGTGCCAGCAGCACAGAGGTCCTTGGGAACACCGGGGAGCTGTTTTTT. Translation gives CASSTEVLGNTGELFF.

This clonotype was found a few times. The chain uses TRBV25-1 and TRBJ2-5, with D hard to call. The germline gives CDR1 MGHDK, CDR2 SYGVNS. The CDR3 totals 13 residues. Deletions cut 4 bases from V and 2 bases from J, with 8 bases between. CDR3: CASSAPSQETQYF. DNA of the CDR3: TGTGCCAGCAGTGCCCCCTCTCAAGAGACCCAGTACTTC.

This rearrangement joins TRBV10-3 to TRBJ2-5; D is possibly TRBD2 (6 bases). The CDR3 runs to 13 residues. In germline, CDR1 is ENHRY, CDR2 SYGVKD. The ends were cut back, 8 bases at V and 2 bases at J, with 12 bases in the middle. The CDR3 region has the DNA TGTGCCATCGGCGGGGTGGAGCAAGAGACCCAGTACTTC. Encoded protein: CAIGGVEQETQYF.

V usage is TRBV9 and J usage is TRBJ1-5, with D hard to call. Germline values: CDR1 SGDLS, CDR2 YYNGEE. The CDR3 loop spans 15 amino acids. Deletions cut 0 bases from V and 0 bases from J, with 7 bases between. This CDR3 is CASSVGGNSNQPQHF. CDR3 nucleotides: TGTGCCAGCAGCGTAGGCGGGAATAGCAATCAGCCCCAGCATTTT.

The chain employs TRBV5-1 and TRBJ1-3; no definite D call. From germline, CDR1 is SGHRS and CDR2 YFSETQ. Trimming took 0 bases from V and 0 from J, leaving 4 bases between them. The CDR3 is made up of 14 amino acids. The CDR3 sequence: CASSLEFSGNTIYF. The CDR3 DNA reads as TGCGCCAGCAGCTTGGAATTCTCTGGAAACACCATATATTTT.

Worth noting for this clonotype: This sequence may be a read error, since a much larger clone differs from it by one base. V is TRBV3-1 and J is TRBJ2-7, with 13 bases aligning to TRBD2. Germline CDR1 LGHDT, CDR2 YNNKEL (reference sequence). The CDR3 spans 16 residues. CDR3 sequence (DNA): TGTGCCGGCAGCCTCGGACTAGCGGGAGCCACCTACGAGCAGTACTTC. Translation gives CAGSLGLAGATYEQYF.

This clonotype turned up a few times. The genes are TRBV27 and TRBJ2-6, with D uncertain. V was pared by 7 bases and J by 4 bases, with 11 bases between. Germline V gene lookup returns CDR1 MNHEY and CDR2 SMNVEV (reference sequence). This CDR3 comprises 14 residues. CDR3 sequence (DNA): TGTGCCAGCACCCTTACGGCCGGGGCCAACGTCCTGACTTTC. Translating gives CASTLTAGANVLTF.

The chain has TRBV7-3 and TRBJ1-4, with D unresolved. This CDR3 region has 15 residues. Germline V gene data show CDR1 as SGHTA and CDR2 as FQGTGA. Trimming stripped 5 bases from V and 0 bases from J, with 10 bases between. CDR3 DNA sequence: TGTGCCAGCAGCGCATACAGTGCAACTAATGAAAAACTGTTTTTT. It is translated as CASSAYSATNEKLFF.

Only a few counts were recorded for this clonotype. CDR3 sequence reads: CASSESGGNQPQHF. CDR3 in DNA: TGTGCCAGCAGTGAGTCAGGGGGCAATCAGCCCCAGCATTTT. The chain joins TRBV6-1 to TRBJ1-5; a weak D match, TRBD1 (6 bases). CDR3 size: 14 residues. The germline gives CDR1 MNHNS, CDR2 SASEGT. V was shortened by 3 bases and J by 2 bases, with 8 bases between the two germline ends.

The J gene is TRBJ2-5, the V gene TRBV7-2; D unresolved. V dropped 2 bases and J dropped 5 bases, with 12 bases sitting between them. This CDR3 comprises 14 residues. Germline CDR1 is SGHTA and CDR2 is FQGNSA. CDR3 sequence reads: CASSLLRKLETQYF. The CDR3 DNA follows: TGTGCCAGCAGCTTACTAAGGAAATTGGAGACCCAGTACTTC. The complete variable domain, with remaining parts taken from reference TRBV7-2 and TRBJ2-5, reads GAGVSQSPSNKVTEKGKDVELRCDPISGHTALYWYRQSLGQGLEFLIYFQGNSAPDKSGLPSDRFSAERTGGSVSTLTIQRTQQEDSAVYLCASSLLRKLETQYFGPGTRLLVL.

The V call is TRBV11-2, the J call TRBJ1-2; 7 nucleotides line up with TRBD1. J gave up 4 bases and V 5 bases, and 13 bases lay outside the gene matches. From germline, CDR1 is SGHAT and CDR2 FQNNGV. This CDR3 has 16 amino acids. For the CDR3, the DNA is TGTGCCAGCAGCCGACGAAAGGGACAGTACACCTATGGCTACACCTTC. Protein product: CASSRRKGQYTYGYTF.

The CDR3 loop is CASSESERTNIQYF. In DNA, the CDR3 is TGCGCCAGCAGTGAGTCGGAAAGGACAAACATTCAGTACTTC. The chain combines TRBV10-1 with TRBJ2-4; D is uncertain. V dropped 0 bases and J dropped 6 bases, with 9 bases sitting between them. CDR1 WNHNN and CDR2 SYGVQD come from the germline V gene (reference sequence). The CDR3 has 14 residues.

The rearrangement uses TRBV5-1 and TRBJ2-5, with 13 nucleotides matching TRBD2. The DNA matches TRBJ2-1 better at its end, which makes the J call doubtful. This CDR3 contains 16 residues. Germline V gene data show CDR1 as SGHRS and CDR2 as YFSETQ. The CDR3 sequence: CASSPGLAGSRNEQFF. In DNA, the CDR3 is TGCGCCAGCAGCCCGGGACTAGCGGGATCTCGGAATGAGCAGTTCTTC.

The CDR3 DNA reads as TGTGCCAGCAGTTACGAAGGGGCTGAGACAGATACGCAGTATTTT. It specifies CASSYEGAETDTQYF. The chain combines TRBV6-2 or TRBV6-3 with TRBJ2-3, with D tentatively TRBD1 (5 bases). The CDR3 contains 15 residues. V was clipped by 2 bases and J by 3 bases, with 12 bases between them. Looked up from germline, CDR1 is MNHEY and CDR2 is SVGEGT.

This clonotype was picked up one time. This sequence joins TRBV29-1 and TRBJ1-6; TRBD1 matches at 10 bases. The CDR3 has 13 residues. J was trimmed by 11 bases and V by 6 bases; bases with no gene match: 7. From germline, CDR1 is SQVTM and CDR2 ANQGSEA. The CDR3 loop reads CSVGQGFGTPLHF. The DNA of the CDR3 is TGCAGCGTGGGACAGGGGTTCGGTACACCCCTCCACTTT.

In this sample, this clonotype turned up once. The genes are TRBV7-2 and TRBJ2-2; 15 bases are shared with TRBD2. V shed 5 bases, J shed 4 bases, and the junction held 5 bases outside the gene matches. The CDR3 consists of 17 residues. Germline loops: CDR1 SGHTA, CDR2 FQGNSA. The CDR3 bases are TGTGCCAGCAGCCGGACTAGCGGGAGGGCCAGCACCGGGGAGCTGTTTTTT. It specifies CASSRTSGRASTGELFF. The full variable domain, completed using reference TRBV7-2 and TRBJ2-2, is GAGVSQSPSNKVTEKGKDVELRCDPISGHTALYWYRQSLGQGLEFLIYFQGNSAPDKSGLPSDRFSAERTGGSVSTLTIQRTQQEDSAVYLCASSRTSGRASTGELFFGEGSRLTVL.

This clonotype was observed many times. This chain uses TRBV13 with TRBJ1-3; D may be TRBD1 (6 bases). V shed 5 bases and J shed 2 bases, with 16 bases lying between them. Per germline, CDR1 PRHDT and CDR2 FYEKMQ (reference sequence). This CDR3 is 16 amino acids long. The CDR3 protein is CASSLLTGLTGNTIYF. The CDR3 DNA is TGTGCCAGCAGCCTCCTGACAGGCCTTACTGGAAACACCATATATTTT.

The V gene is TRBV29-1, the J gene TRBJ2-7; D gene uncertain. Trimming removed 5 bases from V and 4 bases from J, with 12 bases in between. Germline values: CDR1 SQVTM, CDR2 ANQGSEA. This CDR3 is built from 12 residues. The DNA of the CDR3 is TGCAGCGTTTACGAACTGGGTTACGAGCAGTACTTC. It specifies CSVYELGYEQYF.

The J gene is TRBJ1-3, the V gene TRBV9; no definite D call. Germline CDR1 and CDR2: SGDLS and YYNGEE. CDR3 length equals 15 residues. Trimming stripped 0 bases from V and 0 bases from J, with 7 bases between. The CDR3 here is CASSVGESSGNTIYF. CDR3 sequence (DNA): TGTGCCAGCAGCGTAGGGGAGAGCTCTGGAAACACCATATATTTT.

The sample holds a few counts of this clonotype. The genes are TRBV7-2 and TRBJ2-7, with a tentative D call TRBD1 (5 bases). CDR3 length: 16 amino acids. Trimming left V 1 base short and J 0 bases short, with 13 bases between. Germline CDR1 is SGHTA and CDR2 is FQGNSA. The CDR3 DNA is TGTGCCAGCAGCTTAGTAGGGGCAGGAAGCTCCTACGAGCAGTACTTC. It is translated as CASSLVGAGSSYEQYF.

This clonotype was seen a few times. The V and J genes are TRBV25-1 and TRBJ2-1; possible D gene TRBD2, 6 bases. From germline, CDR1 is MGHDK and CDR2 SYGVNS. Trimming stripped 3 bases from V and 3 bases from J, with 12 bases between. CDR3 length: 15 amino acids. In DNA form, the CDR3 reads TGTGCCAGCAGTGAGGCGGGGCCGATCTACAATGAGCAGTTCTTC. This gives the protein CASSEAGPIYNEQFF.

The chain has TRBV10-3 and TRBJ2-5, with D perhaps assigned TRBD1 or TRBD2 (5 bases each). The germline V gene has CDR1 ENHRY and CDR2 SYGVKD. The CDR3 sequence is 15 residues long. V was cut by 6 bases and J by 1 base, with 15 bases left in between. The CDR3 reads CAIRGDPRGQETQYF. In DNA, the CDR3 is TGTGCCATCAGGGGGGACCCGAGGGGCCAAGAGACCCAGTACTTC.

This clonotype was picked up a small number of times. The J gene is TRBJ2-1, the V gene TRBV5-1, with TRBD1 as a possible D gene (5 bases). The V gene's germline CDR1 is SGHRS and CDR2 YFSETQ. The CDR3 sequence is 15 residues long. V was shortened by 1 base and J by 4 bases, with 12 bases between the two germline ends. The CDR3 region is CASSLLTSGYNEQFF. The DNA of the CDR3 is TGCGCCAGCAGCTTGCTAACCTCAGGGTACAATGAGCAGTTCTTC.

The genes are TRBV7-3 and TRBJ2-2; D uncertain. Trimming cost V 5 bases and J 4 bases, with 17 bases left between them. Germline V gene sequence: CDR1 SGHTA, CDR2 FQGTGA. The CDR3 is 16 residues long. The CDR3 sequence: CASSPDLSSGTGELFF. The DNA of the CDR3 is TGTGCCAGCAGCCCTGACCTCTCCTCGGGCACCGGGGAGCTGTTTTTT.

The CDR3 DNA reads TGTGCCAGCAGCTCATTTGCAAGGGAGTCGAGGCAAGAGACCCAGTACTTC. Amino acid sequence: CASSSFARESRQETQYF. V gene TRBV11-2 combines with J gene TRBJ2-5, with TRBD2 as a possible D gene (5 bases). The CDR3 contains 17 residues. Germline CDR1 is SGHAT and CDR2 is FQNNGV. V gave up 4 bases and J gave up 2 bases, with 20 bases separating them.

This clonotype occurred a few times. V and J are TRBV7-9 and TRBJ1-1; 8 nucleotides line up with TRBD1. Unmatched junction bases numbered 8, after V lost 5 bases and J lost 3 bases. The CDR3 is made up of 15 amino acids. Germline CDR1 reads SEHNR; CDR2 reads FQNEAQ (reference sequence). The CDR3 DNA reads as TGTGCCAGCAGCAACTCAGGGGGCACGGACACTGAAGCTTTCTTT. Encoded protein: CASSNSGGTDTEAFF.

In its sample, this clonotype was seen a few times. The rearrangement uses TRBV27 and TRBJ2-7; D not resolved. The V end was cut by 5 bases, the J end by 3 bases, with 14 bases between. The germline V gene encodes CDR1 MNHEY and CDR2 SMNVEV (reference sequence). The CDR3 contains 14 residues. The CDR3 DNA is TGTGCCAGCAGTGTAGATAGACAAATCTACGAGCAGTACTTC. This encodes CASSVDRQIYEQYF.

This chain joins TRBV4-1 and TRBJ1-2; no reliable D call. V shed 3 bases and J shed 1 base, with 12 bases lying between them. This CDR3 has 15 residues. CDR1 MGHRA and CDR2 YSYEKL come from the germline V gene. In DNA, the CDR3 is TGCGCCAGCAGCCATCCCTCAACGGGTAACTATGGCTACACCTTC. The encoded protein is CASSHPSTGNYGYTF.